The 25 T cell receptor beta chains presented below share a single source sample, sequenced in a study of blood T cell repertoires in COVID-19. TCRdb's table, derived via immunoSEQ multiplex PCR, lists solely in-frame clones and lacks some. This sample carries about 62,000 clones, about 88% of them seen once, and the ten largest clones take roughly 0.94%. Input material: peripheral blood. Every receptor here comes from a man between 65 and 80 years old with acute or convalescent COVID-19.

The rearrangement joins TRBV24-1 to TRBJ1-1, with 9 bases identical to TRBD1. The V gene end was trimmed by 7 bases and the J gene end by 3 bases; junction bases not matched to a gene: 14. Per the germline V gene, CDR1 is KGHDR and CDR2 is SFDVKD. The CDR3 covers 17 residues. CDR3 DNA sequence: TGTGCCACCAGGAAGGGACAGGGTGTTCGCATGGACACTGAAGCTTTCTTT. This sequence encodes CATRKGQGVRMDTEAFF.

The chain joins TRBV27 to TRBJ2-3; a weak D match, TRBD2 (6 bases). This CDR3 comprises 17 residues. V lost 4 bases, J lost 2 bases, and 19 bases lay in between. The germline V gene encodes CDR1 MNHEY and CDR2 SMNVEV (reference sequence). Here the CDR3 reads CASSSLASGSYTDTQYF. CDR3 nucleotide sequence: TGTGCCAGCAGTTCGCTAGCCAGCGGGTCCTACACAGATACGCAGTATTTT.

The chain employs TRBV6-5 and TRBJ1-2; TRBD1 matches 9 bases. Germline CDR1 and CDR2: MNHEY and SVGAGI. The CDR3 length is 15 residues. J gave up 5 bases and V 4 bases, and 8 bases lay outside the gene matches. The DNA for the CDR3 is TGTGCCAGCAGTTCGCAGGGACAGGGAGAGTATGGCTACACCTTC. It is translated as CASSSQGQGEYGYTF.

In this sample, this clone turned up once. The rearrangement links TRBV3-1 (or the pseudogene TRBV3-2) to TRBJ2-7; D is undetermined. The CDR3 runs to 14 residues. V was cut by 0 bases and J by 0 bases, with 6 bases left in between. Germline CDR1 reads LGHDT; CDR2 reads YNNKEL (reference sequence). CDR3 sequence: CASSQDWSSYEQYF. In DNA, the CDR3 is TGTGCCAGCAGCCAAGATTGGAGCTCCTACGAGCAGTACTTC.

The chain recombines TRBV15 with TRBJ2-1; unclear D gene. Germline assignment: CDR1 LNHNV and CDR2 YYDKDF (reference sequence). Trimming pared 3 bases from V and 0 bases from J, leaving 9 bases between. The CDR3 is made up of 15 amino acids. CDR3 nucleotides: TGTGCCACCAGCAGGGAACAGAACTCCTACAATGAGCAGTTCTTC. It translates to CATSREQNSYNEQFF.

The V and J genes are TRBV15 and TRBJ2-1; TRBD1 is a possible D gene (5 bases). CDR1 is LNHNV, CDR2 YYDKDF, per germline (reference sequence). There are 16 residues in the CDR3. Trimming removed 3 bases from V and 0 bases from J, with 12 bases in between. The CDR3 DNA reads TGTGCCACCAGCAGCCTTCAGGGCGGCTCCTACAATGAGCAGTTCTTC. Translated, it gives CATSSLQGGSYNEQFF.

CDR3 residues: CASSPGQGMNSPLHF. For the CDR3, the DNA is TGTGCCAGCAGCCCAGGACAGGGGATGAATTCACCCCTCCACTTT. The genes are TRBV7-2 and TRBJ1-6; 9 bases map to TRBD1. Germline V CDR1 and CDR2: SGHTA, FQGNSA. V lost 5 bases to trimming and J lost 7 bases; unmatched junction nucleotides: 6. The CDR3 totals 15 residues.

In this sample, this clone turned up a few times. CDR3 amino acids: CASSESNGGDLHNYGYTF. The CDR3 region has the DNA TGCGCCAGCAGTGAGTCAAATGGTGGAGATCTTCATAACTATGGCTACACCTTC. The chain combines TRBV10-1 with TRBJ1-2; D gene uncertain. The length of the CDR3 is 18 residues. V was shortened by 0 bases and J by 1 base, with 18 bases between the two germline ends. The germline V gene encodes CDR1 WNHNN and CDR2 SYGVQD (reference sequence).

V is TRBV19 and J is TRBJ2-5, with D maybe TRBD2 (5 bases). From germline, CDR1 is LNHDA and CDR2 SQIVND (reference sequence). V was cut by 5 bases and J by 5 bases, with 15 bases left in between. CDR3 size: 14 residues. CDR3 DNA sequence: TGTGCCAGTAGTGAGGGTGGTGGAGTTGAGACCCAGTACTTC. Translated, it gives CASSEGGGVETQYF.

This clone was seen only once. The chain combines TRBV4-1 with TRBJ2-7; 11 nucleotides match TRBD2. Germline-derived CDR1 and CDR2 are MGHRA and YSYEKL. V dropped 0 bases and J dropped 7; count of bases not matched to a gene: 14. The CDR3 has 18 residues. CDR3 protein: CASSQDSGRAPTFWEQYF. The CDR3 DNA sequence: TGCGCCAGCAGCCAAGATAGCGGGAGGGCCCCTACTTTTTGGGAGCAGTACTTC.

The rearrangement joins TRBV12-5 to TRBJ2-7; a weak D match, TRBD1 (6 bases). Trimming took 1 base from V and 6 from J, leaving 7 bases between them. The CDR3 consists of 12 residues. Per the germline V gene, CDR1 is LGHNT and CDR2 is FRNRAP. CDR3 DNA: TGTGCTAGTGGTTTGGGGGGGCGCGAGCAGTACTTC. Translation: CASGLGGREQYF.

This sequence joins TRBV20-1 and TRBJ1-5; possible D gene TRBD1, 5 bases. This CDR3 is built from 13 residues. Per the germline V gene, CDR1 is DFQATT and CDR2 is SNEGSKA (reference sequence). The V end lost 3 bases, the J end lost 3 bases, and 9 bases lay between the germline ends. The CDR3 here is CSASPGYNQPQHF. The CDR3, as DNA: TGCAGTGCTAGTCCAGGGTACAATCAGCCCCAGCATTTT.

The chain joins TRBV9 to TRBJ2-1; 7 nucleotides line up with TRBD2. The V gene's germline CDR1 is SGDLS and CDR2 YYNGEE. This CDR3 region has 16 residues. The V segment lost 0 bases and the J segment 2 bases; nucleotides outside the gene matches: 5. The CDR3 protein is CASSVAPSGPYNEQFF. CDR3 bases: TGTGCCAGCAGCGTAGCTCCTAGCGGTCCCTACAATGAGCAGTTCTTC.

The chain employs TRBV18 and TRBJ2-3, with D possibly TRBD2 on 7 matching bases. Germline CDR1 reads KGHSH; CDR2 reads LQKENI. This CDR3 region has 16 residues. V shed 1 base and J shed 0 bases, with 11 bases lying between them. The DNA of the CDR3 is TGTGCCAGCTCACCACGGGGGGGCGTTAGCACAGATACGCAGTATTTT. Protein: CASSPRGGVSTDTQYF. The full variable domain, rest sourced from reference TRBV18 and TRBJ2-3, is NAGVMQNPRHLVRRRGQEARLRCSPMKGHSHVYWYRQLPEEGLKFMVYLQKENIIDESGMPKERFSAEFPKEGPSILRIQQVVRGDSAAYFCASSPRGGVSTDTQYFGPGTRLTVL.

The genes are TRBV6-5 and TRBJ2-5; D is ambiguous. V was cut by 6 bases and J by 3 bases, with 5 bases left in between. CDR1 MNHEY and CDR2 SVGAGI come from the germline V gene. The CDR3 extends over 11 amino acids. CDR3: CASSTKETQYF. DNA for the CDR3: TGTGCCAGCAGCACAAAAGAGACCCAGTACTTC.

CDR3 nucleotide sequence: TGTGCCAGCAGGCCTAGGCAAAGTGAGCAGTTCTTC. Translated: CASRPRQSEQFF. J is TRBJ2-1 and V is TRBV12-3 or TRBV12-4; no firm D call. The CDR3 is 12 amino acids. V lost 6 bases to trimming and J lost 9 bases, with 12 bases between them.

The chain recombines TRBV9 with TRBJ1-5; 8 bases are a match to TRBD1. CDR1 is SGDLS, CDR2 YYNGEE, per germline. CDR3 length: 18 amino acids. The J segment lost 0 bases and the V segment lost 2 bases, leaving 10 bases of the junction unmatched. CDR3 nucleotides: TGTGCCAGCAGCGTGGAAAGACAGGGGCGAGATAGCAATCAGCCCCAGCATTTT. This encodes CASSVERQGRDSNQPQHF.

Only one count was recorded for this clone. This rearrangement joins TRBV18 to TRBJ2-3; a weak D match, TRBD2 (6 bases). V was shortened by 5 bases and J by 1 base, with 13 bases between the two germline ends. CDR1 is KGHSH, CDR2 LQKENI, per germline. The CDR3 is made up of 15 amino acids. CDR3 nucleotide sequence: TGTGCCAGCTCAGCTAACGGGGGTCGCACAGATACGCAGTATTTT. Its translation is CASSANGGRTDTQYF.

The chain links TRBV5-1 to TRBJ1-6; TRBD1 matches 8 bases. With V trimmed by 2 bases and J by 5 bases, 6 bases remained unmatched. The germline V gene has CDR1 SGHRS and CDR2 YFSETQ. The CDR3 runs 16 residues. The CDR3 DNA sequence: TGCGCCAGCAGCTTTACTCAGGGGGCCGATAATTCACCCCTCCACTTT. As protein: CASSFTQGADNSPLHF. Full variable domain (outside the CDR3, taken from reference TRBV5-1 and TRBJ1-6): KAGVTQTPRYLIKTRGQQVTLSCSPISGHRSVSWYQQTPGQGLQFLFEYFSETQRNKGNFPGRFSGRQFSNSRSEMNVSTLELGDSALYLCASSFTQGADNSPLHFGNGTRLTVT.

The V gene is TRBV5-1, the J gene TRBJ2-5, with a possible D match to TRBD2 (5 bases). This CDR3 comprises 13 residues. Germline V lookup: CDR1 SGHRS, CDR2 YFSETQ. Between the trimmed V and J ends, which lost 0 bases and 5 bases, there was a span of 8 bases. The CDR3 protein is CASSLAGKETQYF. CDR3 in DNA: TGCGCCAGCAGCTTGGCGGGAAAGGAGACCCAGTACTTC.

This chain links TRBV12-5 with TRBJ2-2, with a possible D match to TRBD1 (5 bases). Germline lookup yields CDR1 LGHNT and CDR2 FRNRAP. This CDR3 has 12 residues. With 5 bases removed from V and 6 bases from J, the gap between germline ends came to 7 bases. CDR3 loop: CASGPGPGELFF. In nucleotides, the CDR3 is TGTGCTAGTGGTCCAGGGCCCGGGGAGCTGTTTTTT.

The chain recombines TRBV1 with TRBJ2-3; no DNA check was done on the table's D call, TRBD2. TRBV1 has pseudogene status. The CDR3 runs 16 residues. The CDR3 reads CTSSDGIRRNTDTQYF. CDR3 in DNA: TGCACCAGCAGCGACGGGATACGAAGGAACACAGATACGCAGTATTTT.

V and J are TRBV5-4 and TRBJ2-3, with a possible D match to TRBD1 (5 bases). CDR1 and CDR2 from the germline V gene are SGHNT and YYREEE (reference sequence). The V gene lost 1 base and the J gene lost 5 bases, with 14 bases spanning the gap. CDR3 length: 15 residues. In nucleotides, the CDR3 is TGTGCCAGCAGCTTGATGAACAGGTTAGAAGATACGCAGTATTTT. It specifies CASSLMNRLEDTQYF.

This chain links TRBV6-6 with TRBJ2-7; TRBD1 matches 12 bases. The CDR3 is made up of 14 amino acids. V trimming: 5 bases; J trimming: 6 bases; junction bases outside the gene matches: 5. Looked up from germline, CDR1 is MNHNY and CDR2 is SVGAGI (reference sequence). As DNA, the CDR3 is TGTGCCAGCAGTGGCCGGGACAGGGGGCTCGAGCAGTACTTC. This translates into CASSGRDRGLEQYF.

The J gene is TRBJ2-1, the V gene TRBV6-5; possibly TRBD1 for D (5 bases). The germline CDR1 and CDR2 sequences are MNHEY and SVGAGI. The CDR3 length is 12 residues. The V end was cut by 6 bases, the J end by 14 bases, with 17 bases between. CDR3 sequence (DNA): TGTGCCAGCAGGAATCCCGGGTCAGGGAAGTTCTTC. As protein: CASRNPGSGKFF.